Listed below are T cell receptor beta chains from one sample, sequenced in a study of blood T cell repertoires in COVID-19. Assay used: immunoSEQ multiplex PCR; TCRdb lists only in-frame clones, some missing. The table has 30,000 or so clones, less than 90% seen once. Sequencing was performed on peripheral blood. These receptors all stem from a human donor with active COVID-19. The donor label of this sample is uncertain. CDR3s include the opening cysteine and the closing phenylalanine or tryptophan. The D gene is left open where the match is weak. Size values are once, few and many counts, or a class for expanded clones, and some rows have none.

d_call j_call clone_size v_call cdr3_nt cdr3_aa
TRBD1 TRBJ2-2 . TRBV11-3 TGTGCCAGCAGCTGGACAGGGAACACCGGGGAGCTGTTTTTT CASSWTGNTGELFF
TRBD2 TRBJ2-1 . TRBV4-1 TGCGCCAGCAGCCAAGAAAATAGCGGGGGGGCCTGGGAGCAGTTCTTC CASSQENSGGAWEQFF
. TRBJ2-4 . TRBV7-8 TGTGCCAGCGCCTCCCACGGAGTGGCCAAAAACATTCAGTACTTC CASASHGVAKNIQYF
TRBD1 TRBJ1-2 . TRBV30 TGTGCCTCGGGACAGGGGGCTTCCTATGTGACCTTC CASGQGASYVTF
TRBD1 TRBJ1-4 . TRBV9 TGTGCCAGCAGCGCAACCGGGACAGGGAATGAAAAACTGTTTTTT CASSATGTGNEKLFF
TRBD2 TRBJ2-7 . TRBV24-1 TGTGCCACCAGGGGGAGGCAGCGGGGCTGCTACGAGCAGTACTTC CATRGRQRGCYEQYF
TRBD2 TRBJ2-1 . TRBV5-4 TGTGCCAGCAGACGCCTCTCCGGGGGGAAGTTCAATGAGCAGTTCTTC CASRRLSGGKFNEQFF
TRBD2 TRBJ2-1 once TRBV23-1 TGCGCCAGCAGTCAATCTCTGCCACGCGGGGGGGTTACCAATGAGCAGTTCTTC CASSQSLPRGGVTNEQFF
TRBD1 TRBJ2-3 . TRBV29-1 TGCAGCGTTGTTACAGGGGGATCCACAGATACGCAGTATTTT CSVVTGGSTDTQYF
. TRBJ2-1 . TRBV12-3/TRBV12-4 TGTGCCAGCAGATCTCTAGGAGAGCAGTTCTTC CASRSLGEQFF
. TRBJ1-6 . TRBV11-2 TGTGCCAGCAGCCTACTTCGGGGTTCACCCCTCCACTTT CASSLLRGSPLHF
. TRBJ2-7 . TRBV5-5 TGTGCCAGCAGCGGCAGGGCCAACGAGCAGTACTTC CASSGRANEQYF
. TRBJ2-7 . TRBV11-3 TGTGCCAGCAGCCAAGGGTGGGAGCGATCCTACGAGCAGTACTTC CASSQGWERSYEQYF
. TRBJ1-3 . TRBV28 TGTGCCAGCAGTACCTCAGGGACTGGAAACACCATATATTTT CASSTSGTGNTIYF
TRBD1 TRBJ1-2 . TRBV19 TGTGCCAGTAGGACTTCGGGACAGTTATATGGCTACACCTTC CASRTSGQLYGYTF
TRBD2 TRBJ2-5 . TRBV5-4 TGTGCCAGCAGCCAACTAGCGCCCGGTCAGACCCAGTACTTC CASSQLAPGQTQYF
. TRBJ2-1 . TRBV5-1 TGCGCCAGCAGCTTGGCATTGGGCGATGAGCAGTTCTTC CASSLALGDEQFF
. TRBJ1-1 . TRBV12-5 TGTGCTAGTGGTTTGGTAGCGGGCACTGAAGCTTTCTTT CASGLVAGTEAFF
. TRBJ2-7 . TRBV5-4 TGTGCCAGCAGCGGCTGGACAGAGACCTACGAGCAGTACTTC CASSGWTETYEQYF
. TRBJ1-5 . TRBV7-9 TGTGCCAGCTCCTCCGGCGGGTACAATCAGCCCCAGCATTTT CASSSGGYNQPQHF
TRBD2 TRBJ2-1 . TRBV6-2/TRBV6-3 TGTGCCAGCAGTTACCTGGACAGGGAGATACGGAGCGGGGGGGCCCTCAATGAGCAGTTCTTC CASSYLDREIRSGGALNEQFF
TRBD2 TRBJ2-7 . TRBV15 TGTGCCACCAGCAGAGATAGGACTAGCGGGAGTACAGTCTACGAGCAGTACTTC CATSRDRTSGSTVYEQYF
. TRBJ1-1 . TRBV30 TGTGCCTGGAATAGGGGGTTGAACACTGAAGCTTTCTTT CAWNRGLNTEAFF
. TRBJ1-1 . TRBV12-3/TRBV12-4 TGTGCCAGCAGTTTAGCCAGCGCGGCTTTCTTT CASSLASAAFF
TRBD2 TRBJ2-3 . TRBV19 TGTGCCAGTAGTACCTTAGCGGGGGATATCACAGATACGCAGTATTTT CASSTLAGDITDTQYF
TRBD1 TRBJ2-7 . TRBV4-2 TGTGCCAGCAGCGCCGAGGGACAGAGCTCCTACGAGCAGTACTTC CASSAEGQSSYEQYF
TRBD1 TRBJ2-7 . TRBV28 TGTGCCACCGAATCCGGGACAGGGTTTTACGAGCAGTACTTC CATESGTGFYEQYF
. TRBJ1-3 . TRBV3-1/TRBV3-2 TGTGCCAGCAGCCAAGATCAGTGGGGAAACACCATATATTTT CASSQDQWGNTIYF
. TRBJ2-7 . TRBV27 TGTGCCAGCAGTTTAGGTCCCGGGTACGAGCAGTACTTC CASSLGPGYEQYF
. TRBJ1-2 . TRBV6-6 TGTGCCAGCAGCTACGAACTCCGTGGCTACACCTTC CASSYELRGYTF
. TRBJ2-5 . TRBV20-1 TGCAGTGCTAGTATCTGGGGAGGTCAAGAGACCCAGTACTTC CSASIWGGQETQYF
TRBD2 TRBJ2-5 . TRBV2 TGTGCCAGCAGGGGGGGGTCAGAGACCCAGTACTTC CASRGGSETQYF
TRBD2 TRBJ2-7 . TRBV3-1/TRBV3-2 TGTGCCAGCAGCCCATCAACTAGCGGTGCCTACGAGCAGTACTTC CASSPSTSGAYEQYF
. TRBJ1-4 . TRBV7-9 TGTGCCAGCAGCCCCGGAGTGAGAGAAAAACTGTTTTTT CASSPGVREKLFF
TRBD1 TRBJ2-7 . TRBV5-1 TGCGCCAGCAGCTGGGGACAGGGGTCCTACGAGCAGTACTTC CASSWGQGSYEQYF
TRBD1 TRBJ1-6 . TRBV7-2 TGTGCCAGCAGCTTAGGGGGACAGGTGGGGTCACCCCTCCACTTT CASSLGGQVGSPLHF
. TRBJ1-6 . TRBV28 TGTGCCAGCAGTTTGCCCGCAGGACTCTCCTATAATTCACCCCTCCACTTT CASSLPAGLSYNSPLHF
. TRBJ1-2 . TRBV28 TGTGCCAGCAGTGTCCCACACGGGTTCTATGGCTACACCTTC CASSVPHGFYGYTF
. TRBJ1-1 . TRBV5-4 TGTGCCAGCAGCTTACCAGGGCAGATCACTGAAGCTTTCTTT CASSLPGQITEAFF
. TRBJ2-1 . TRBV14 TGTGCCAGCAGCCCCCGACTAGGGACAGCGGTTAATGAGCAGTTCTTC CASSPRLGTAVNEQFF
. TRBJ2-1 . TRBV24-1 TGTGCCACCAGTGATCGGGACTCGGGTTTCTCCTACAATGAGCAGTTCTTC CATSDRDSGFSYNEQFF
. TRBJ2-4 . TRBV3-1/TRBV3-2 TGTGCCGGCAGCCGCCAGGGAAACAGGGCGGTAGGTCAAAACATTCAGTACTTC CAGSRQGNRAVGQNIQYF
. TRBJ2-3 few TRBV9 TGTGCCAGCAGCCCCAACCAACCGGGACTCTTCGTGGGGCGAGATACGCAGTATTTT CASSPNQPGLFVGRDTQYF
. TRBJ2-7 . TRBV13 TGTGCCAGCAGCTCCCGAATGGACTATTACGAGCAGTACTTC CASSSRMDYYEQYF
. TRBJ2-2 . TRBV5-6 TGTGCCAGCAGCTTGGCAGGGGCGTCCCCGAACACCGGGGAGCTGTTTTTT CASSLAGASPNTGELFF
. TRBJ2-3 . TRBV2 TGTGCCAGCGGAGGGATCAGCACAGATACGCAGTATTTT CASGGISTDTQYF
TRBD2 TRBJ2-1 . TRBV24-1 TGTGCCACCAGTGATTTGCGAGACAGGGTGACTAGCGGGAACAATGAGCAGTTCTTC CATSDLRDRVTSGNNEQFF
TRBD2 TRBJ2-1 . TRBV11-2 TGTGCCAGCAGCCTCAGGTATAGTCTAGCGGGAGATGAGCAGTTCTTC CASSLRYSLAGDEQFF
. TRBJ1-1 . TRBV3-1/TRBV3-2 TGTGCCAGCAGCCAAGCTACTGAAGCTTTCTTT CASSQATEAFF
. TRBJ1-2 . TRBV7-3 TGTGCCAGCAGCTCCCGCTTCGGGGAGGGTGGCTACACCTTC CASSSRFGEGGYTF
. TRBJ2-7 . TRBV25-1 TGTGCCAGCAGTCCCATAAACCCTATCATGTACGAGCAGTACTTC CASSPINPIMYEQYF
. TRBJ2-2 . TRBV6-6 TGTGCCAGCACCCCTAGGGGCCTCTCCACCGGGGAGCTGTTTTTT CASTPRGLSTGELFF
. TRBJ1-1 . TRBV11-2 TGTGCCAGCAGCCACTCCCCGGGGCAGGGGCCGGGGACTGAAGCTTTCTTT CASSHSPGQGPGTEAFF
. TRBJ2-1 . TRBV7-8 TGTGCCAGCAGCTTAGGGACAGTTTCCGAGCAGTTCTTC CASSLGTVSEQFF
. TRBJ1-5 . TRBV3-1/TRBV3-2 TGTGCCAGCAGTCTATGGGGGGGGAATCAGCCCCAGCATTTT CASSLWGGNQPQHF
. TRBJ2-3 . TRBV6-5 TGTGCCAGTCATCCTTTGACCCAGACAGGCGCGCAGTATTTT CASHPLTQTGAQYF
. TRBJ1-1 . TRBV29-1 TGCAGCGTTGAAGTATCGCCGGGACGGGGGACTGAAGCTTTCTTT CSVEVSPGRGTEAFF